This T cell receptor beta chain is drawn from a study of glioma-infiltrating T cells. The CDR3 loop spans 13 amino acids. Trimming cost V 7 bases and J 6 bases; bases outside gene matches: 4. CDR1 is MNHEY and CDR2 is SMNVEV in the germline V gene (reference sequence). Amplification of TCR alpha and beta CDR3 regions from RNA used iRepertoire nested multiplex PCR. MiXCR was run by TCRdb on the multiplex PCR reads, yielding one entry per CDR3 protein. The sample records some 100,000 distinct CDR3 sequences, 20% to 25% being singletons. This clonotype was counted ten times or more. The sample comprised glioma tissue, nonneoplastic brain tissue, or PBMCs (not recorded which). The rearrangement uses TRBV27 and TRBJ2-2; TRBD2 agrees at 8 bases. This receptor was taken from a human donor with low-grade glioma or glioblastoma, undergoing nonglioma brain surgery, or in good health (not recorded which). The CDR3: CASKGTSPGELFF. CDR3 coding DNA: TGTGCCAGCAAGGGGACTAGTCCCGGGGAGCTGTTTTTT.